This T cell receptor (beta chain) derives from a study of T cells in Graves' hyperthyroidism and ophthalmopathy. At least ten counts were recorded for this clonotype. Calling Graves' hyperthyroidism stable meant ophthalmopathy did not progress within 18 months. Diagnosing involved the use of clinical symptoms, serum thyroxine and TRAb, thyroid ultrasound and orbital computed tomography. Using RNA transcripts as the source, TCR beta CDR3 regions were amplified. When the TCR CDR3 underwent first-round RT-PCR, the HTBI primer set was used. MiXCR was run by TCRdb on the multiplex PCR reads, yielding one entry per CDR3 protein. The sample consists of about 480,000 distinct CDR3 sequences, about an eighth of them appearing once. The CDR3 length is 12 residues. Germline CDR1 and CDR2: LNHDA and SQIVND (reference sequence). V was shortened by 6 bases and J by 7 bases, with 10 bases between the two germline ends.

V usage is TRBV19 and J usage is TRBJ2-1; D unresolved. The receptor was derived from a woman younger than 30 with Graves' hyperthyroidism. The sequenced material came from blood. Here the CDR3 reads CASSGFRNEQFF. CDR3 bases: TGTGCCAGTAGCGGGTTCCGTAATGAGCAGTTCTTC.